This TCR beta chain was observed in a study of siplizumab effects on memory and regulatory T cells. Broader study findings: Alloreactive sequences traceable to unstimulated CD4+ memory cells were significantly reduced by siplizumab. Of the alloreactive clones, only a minor fraction mapped to unstimulated subsets. Roughly 80-95% of proliferating CD4+ or CD8+ clones defied assignment to a naive or memory phenotype. Left unconfirmed was the suppressive function of proliferating Tregs from siplizumab cultures.

The method was immunoSEQ multiplex PCR; TCRdb's version includes in-frame clones alone and lacks a portion of them. The data hold about 50,000 clones, with 93% observed a single time. Worth noting for this clone: Its antigen is undetermined.

Sequenced input: CD8+ T cells sorted from blood. This clonotype was obtained from a human donor in good health.

The DNA of the CDR3 is TGTGCCAGCAGCTACTTAGCGGGATCGATTACCGGGGAGCTGTTTTTT. Amino acid sequence: CASSYLAGSITGELFF. The chain has TRBV11-1 and TRBJ2-2; TRBD2 matches 8 bases. The CDR3 length is 16 residues. J gave up 5 bases and V 4 bases, and 9 bases lay outside the gene matches. Germline V gene lookup returns CDR1 SGHAT and CDR2 FQDESV (reference sequence).